Presented here are 22 T cell receptor beta chains from one specimen sequenced in a study of beta chain features in type 1 diabetes. Isolated RNA was reverse transcribed in full, so expressed TCRB transcripts were sequenced. Here immunoSEQ multiplex PCR was the method, and the copy in TCRdb shows in-frame clones only, minus some. The sample lists hundreds of thousands of clones; about 14% were seen once. Findings of the study overall: TCRB CDR3s were moderately but significantly shorter in Type 1 diabetes patients in all four CD4+ subsets.

Which antigens these TCRs recognize remains unknown. Sequencing was performed on naive CD4+ T cells from blood. These receptors were obtained from a man younger than 35 with type 1 diabetes.

This clone was observed a few times. The CDR3 carries no conserved terminal phenylalanine or tryptophan, so it likely arises from a read error. No DNA is shown, since the ends of the CDR3 on it are uncertain; the CDR3 is the one TCRdb lists. The rearrangement joins TRBV4-2 to TRBJ2-7. Germline CDR1 is LGHNA and CDR2 is YNFKEQ. The CDR3 spans 13 amino acids, including both terminal residues. The CDR3: CASSQDVRAGSGG.

This clone has more than one count but fewer than ten. J is TRBJ1-2 and V is TRBV19, with D uncertain. V dropped 7 bases and J dropped 4 bases, with 13 bases sitting between them. The germline gives CDR1 LNHDA, CDR2 SQIVND (reference sequence). This CDR3 contains 13 residues. CDR3 DNA: TGTGCCAGTATCCCAAGCGGCTCCTATGGCTACACCTTC. The encoded protein is CASIPSGSYGYTF.

The CDR3 DNA is TGTGCCAGCCCCGAGCAGGTGGGCTATGGCTACACCTTC. Amino acid sequence: CASPEQVGYGYTF. The chain has TRBV7-9 and TRBJ1-2; no definite D call. V lost 8 bases to trimming and J lost 4 bases, with 14 bases between them. This CDR3 contains 13 residues. Germline V CDR1 and CDR2: SEHNR, FQNEAQ (reference sequence).

This chain joins TRBV4-1 and TRBJ2-7, with D possibly matching TRBD1 (6 bases). From germline, CDR1 is MGHRA and CDR2 YSYEKL. Between the trimmed V and J ends, which lost 2 bases and 2 bases, there was a span of 16 bases. The CDR3 loop spans 16 amino acids. CDR3 DNA sequence: TGCGCCAGCAGCCAAAGGGGGAGTGGGGGCCCCTACGAGCAGTACTTC. Residues: CASSQRGSGGPYEQYF.

The V gene is TRBV9, the J gene TRBJ1-6; unclear D gene. Germline lookup yields CDR1 SGDLS and CDR2 YYNGEE. This CDR3 is built from 16 residues. The ends were cut back, 1 base at V and 6 bases at J, with 14 bases in the middle. The DNA of the CDR3 is TGTGCCAGCAGCGTACAACCAACAGTAGGTAATTCACCCCTCCACTTT. This encodes CASSVQPTVGNSPLHF.

This clone was detected a few times. V gene TRBV28 combines with J gene TRBJ1-5, with D unclear. The V end lost 6 bases, the J end lost 2 bases, and 14 bases lay between the germline ends. Germline V gene sequence: CDR1 MDHEN, CDR2 SYDVKM. The CDR3 length is 15 residues. The CDR3 nucleotides are TGTGCCAGCAGGTCCCAGGTGGGCGGCAATCAGCCCCAGCATTTT. This sequence encodes CASRSQVGGNQPQHF. Full variable domain (missing parts from reference TRBV28 and TRBJ1-5): DVKVTQSSRYLVKRTGEKVFLECVQDMDHENMFWYRQDPGLGLRLIYFSYDVKMKEKGDIPEGYSVSREKKERFSLILESASTNQTSMYLCASRSQVGGNQPQHFGDGTRLSIL.

The sample holds a few counts of this clone. This rearrangement joins TRBV19 to TRBJ2-2; D possibly corresponds to TRBD1 (5 bases). The CDR3 spans 11 residues. With 7 bases removed from V and 6 bases from J, the gap between germline ends came to 6 bases. Germline V gene lookup returns CDR1 LNHDA and CDR2 SQIVND (reference sequence). CDR3 nucleotides: TGTGCCAGTAAGGGGCCCGGGGAGCTGTTTTTT. Translating it yields CASKGPGELFF.

This clone came up a few times. The chain carries TRBV11-2 and TRBJ2-3, with TRBD2 matching over 16 bases. With V trimmed by 3 bases and J by 6 bases, 0 bases remained unmatched. The CDR3 contains 15 residues. Per the germline V gene, CDR1 is SGHAT and CDR2 is FQNNGV. DNA for the CDR3: TGTGCCAGCAGCTTGGGACTAGCGGGGGGGGATACGCAGTATTTT. Translating gives CASSLGLAGGDTQYF.

The sample holds a few counts of this clone. Here the CDR3 DNA reads TGCAGCGGCGCCACAGGGACCGAGCAGTACTTC. Its translation: CSGATGTEQYF. This sequence joins TRBV29-1 and TRBJ2-7; D possibly corresponds to TRBD1 (6 bases). The CDR3 runs to 11 residues. The V end was cut by 7 bases, the J end by 6 bases, with 13 bases between. CDR1 SQVTM and CDR2 ANQGSEA come from the germline V gene.

The rearrangement links TRBV9 to TRBJ2-2; the match to TRBD2 covers 10 bases. CDR3 length: 18 amino acids. J was trimmed by 4 bases and V by 0 bases; bases with no gene match: 9. The germline CDR1 and CDR2 sequences are SGDLS and YYNGEE. CDR3 amino acids: CASSVASGGTVGTGELFF. The CDR3 nucleotides are TGTGCCAGCAGCGTAGCTAGCGGGGGCACCGTCGGCACCGGGGAGCTGTTTTTT.

This clone was observed a handful of times. The V gene is TRBV10-3, the J gene TRBJ2-3; TRBD1 matches 7 bases. CDR3 length: 15 residues. Germline trimming cut 6 bases from V and 1 base from J; bases unmatched to any gene: 7. Germline loops: CDR1 ENHRY, CDR2 SYGVKD. The CDR3 spells CAIRPTGTGTDTQYF. The DNA for the CDR3 is TGTGCCATCAGACCAACCGGGACAGGCACAGATACGCAGTATTTT.

This clone has just a few counts. CDR3 DNA sequence: TGTGCCAGCAGAGGACAGGGGTTCGGTAATGAAAAACTGTTTTTT. This translates into CASRGQGFGNEKLFF. The chain recombines TRBV25-1 with TRBJ1-4, with 9 bases identical to TRBD1. In germline, CDR1 is MGHDK, CDR2 SYGVNS. The J segment lost 4 bases and the V segment lost 6 bases, leaving 6 bases of the junction unmatched. This CDR3 spans 15 amino acids. Complete variable domain (other parts from reference TRBV25-1 and TRBJ1-4): EADIYQTPRYLVIGTGKKITLECSQTMGHDKMYWYQQDPGMELHLIHYSYGVNSTEKGDLSSESTVSRIRTEHFPLTLESARPSHTSQYLCASRGQGFGNEKLFFGSGTQLSVL.

Only a few counts were recorded for this clone. The rearrangement uses TRBV18 and TRBJ2-1; D might be TRBD2 (6 bases). CDR1 KGHSH and CDR2 LQKENI come from the germline V gene. Trimming took 2 bases from V and 0 from J, leaving 14 bases between them. The CDR3 extends over 17 amino acids. The CDR3: CASSPWGEPTSYNEQFF. CDR3 coding DNA: TGTGCCAGCTCACCATGGGGGGAACCGACCTCCTACAATGAGCAGTTCTTC.

There are a few counts of this clone. The J gene is TRBJ1-5, the V gene TRBV4-2, with D perhaps matching TRBD1 (5 bases). The CDR3 sequence is 15 residues long. CDR1 LGHNA and CDR2 YNFKEQ come from the germline V gene. Deletions cut 5 bases from V and 5 bases from J, with 16 bases between. The chain's CDR3 is CASSVAREADQPQHF. The CDR3 bases are TGTGCCAGCAGCGTAGCCAGGGAGGCCGATCAGCCCCAGCATTTT.

The chain joins TRBV4-3 to TRBJ1-1, with D possibly matching TRBD1 (5 bases). The V end was cut by 0 bases, the J end by 1 base, with 15 bases between. The CDR3 has 17 amino acids. Germline CDR1 reads LGHNA; CDR2 reads YSLEER. The CDR3 nucleotides read TGCGCCAGCAGCCAAGAGGGGACCACCGCAGGGAACACTGAAGCTTTCTTT. Its protein is CASSQEGTTAGNTEAFF.

The rearrangement joins TRBV2 to TRBJ2-7, with TRBD1 matching over 9 bases. The ends lost 9 bases at V and 0 bases at J; junction bases unmatched: 3. This CDR3 spans 13 amino acids. In germline, CDR1 is SNHLY, CDR2 FYNNEI. This CDR3 is CASGQGSSYEQYF. In DNA form, the CDR3 reads TGTGCCAGTGGACAGGGGAGCTCCTACGAGCAGTACTTC.

This sequence joins TRBV5-4 and TRBJ2-2; 9 nucleotides agree with TRBD1. CDR1 and CDR2 from the germline V gene are SGHNT and YYREEE (reference sequence). Losses at the gene ends were 0 bases for V and 4 bases for J; bases not matched to a gene: 4. The CDR3 is made up of 16 amino acids. The CDR3 is CASSLVRQGGTGELFF. The CDR3 DNA follows: TGTGCCAGCAGCTTGGTGAGACAGGGGGGCACCGGGGAGCTGTTTTTT. The whole variable domain, filled in from reference TRBV5-4 and TRBJ2-2, reads ETGVTQSPTHLIKTRGQQVTLRCSSQSGHNTVSWYQQALGQGPQFIFQYYREEENGRGNFPPRFSGLQFPNYSSELNVNALELDDSALYLCASSLVRQGGTGELFFGEGSRLTVL.

This clone was observed a few times. The chain combines TRBV29-1 with TRBJ2-5; TRBD1 agrees at 10 bases. With the DNA end fitting TRBJ2-7 better, the J assignment may be wrong. Germline-derived CDR1 and CDR2 are SQVTM and ANQGSEA. This CDR3 comprises 13 residues. The CDR3 spells CSVRDRGPYEQYF. The CDR3 coding sequence is TGCAGCGTCCGGGACAGGGGTCCCTACGAGCAGTACTTC.

The chain recombines TRBV4-3 with TRBJ2-3; D gene unclear. The CDR3 is 15 amino acids. CDR1 is LGHNA, CDR2 YSLEER, per germline. Trimming removed 2 bases at V and 3 bases at J, with 12 bases between. The DNA for the CDR3 is TGCGCCAGCAGCCAAACTGACATGGAAACAGATACGCAGTATTTT. Its translation is CASSQTDMETDTQYF.

Only a few counts were recorded for this clone. The chain employs TRBV18 and TRBJ2-1, with D tentatively TRBD1 (6 bases). The V end was cut by 3 bases, the J end by 2 bases, with 11 bases between. Germline V gene sequence: CDR1 KGHSH, CDR2 LQKENI. The CDR3 totals 15 residues. The CDR3 bases are TGTGCCAGCTCACCCAGGGGCATCACCTACAATGAGCAGTTCTTC. Amino acid sequence: CASSPRGITYNEQFF.

This clone has a handful of counts. The genes are TRBV6-6 and TRBJ2-4; D is tentatively TRBD1 or TRBD2 (5 bases each). CDR1 and CDR2 from the germline V gene are MNHNY and SVGAGI (reference sequence). This CDR3 has 12 residues. Trimming removed 4 bases at V and 11 bases at J, with 12 bases between. CDR3 in amino acids: CASSLPRDLQYF. CDR3 in DNA: TGTGCCAGCAGTTTACCCCGGGACCTTCAGTACTTC.

This chain connects TRBV5-1 to TRBJ2-4, with D perhaps matching TRBD2 (6 bases). Trimming cost V 1 base and J 2 bases, with 10 bases left between them. This CDR3 region has 15 residues. Germline loops: CDR1 SGHRS, CDR2 YFSETQ. In DNA, the CDR3 is TGCGCCAGCAGCTTGAGGAGGGCGACCAAAAACATTCAGTACTTC. Amino acid sequence: CASSLRRATKNIQYF. The variable domain in full, completed from reference TRBV5-1 and TRBJ2-4, reads KAGVTQTPRYLIKTRGQQVTLSCSPISGHRSVSWYQQTPGQGLQFLFEYFSETQRNKGNFPGRFSGRQFSNSRSEMNVSTLELGDSALYLCASSLRRATKNIQYFGAGTRLSVL.